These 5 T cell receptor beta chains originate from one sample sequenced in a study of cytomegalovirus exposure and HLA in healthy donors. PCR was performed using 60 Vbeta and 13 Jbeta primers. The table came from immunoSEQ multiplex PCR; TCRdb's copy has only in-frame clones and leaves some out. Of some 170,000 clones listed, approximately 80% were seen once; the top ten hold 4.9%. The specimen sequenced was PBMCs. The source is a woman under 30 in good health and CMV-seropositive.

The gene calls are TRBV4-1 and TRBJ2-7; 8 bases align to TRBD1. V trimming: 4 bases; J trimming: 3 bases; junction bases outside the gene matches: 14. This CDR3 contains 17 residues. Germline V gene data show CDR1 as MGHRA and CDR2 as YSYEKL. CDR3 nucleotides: TGCGCCAGCAGCCCCCAGGCCCCTTCAGGGGGCAGCTACGAGCAGTACTTC. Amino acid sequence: CASSPQAPSGGSYEQYF.

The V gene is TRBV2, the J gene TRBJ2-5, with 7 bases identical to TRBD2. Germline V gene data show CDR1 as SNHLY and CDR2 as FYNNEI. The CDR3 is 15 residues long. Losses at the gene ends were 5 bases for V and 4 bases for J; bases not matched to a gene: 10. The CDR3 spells CASSLGGLYGETQYF. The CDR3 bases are TGTGCCAGCAGTCTGGGGGGACTATATGGAGAGACCCAGTACTTC.

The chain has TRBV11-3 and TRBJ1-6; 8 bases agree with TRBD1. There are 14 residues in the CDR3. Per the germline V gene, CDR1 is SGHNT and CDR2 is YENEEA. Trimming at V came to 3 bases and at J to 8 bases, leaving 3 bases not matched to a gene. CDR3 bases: TGTGCCAGCAGCTTGACAGGGGATTATTCACCCCTCCACTTT. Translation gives CASSLTGDYSPLHF.

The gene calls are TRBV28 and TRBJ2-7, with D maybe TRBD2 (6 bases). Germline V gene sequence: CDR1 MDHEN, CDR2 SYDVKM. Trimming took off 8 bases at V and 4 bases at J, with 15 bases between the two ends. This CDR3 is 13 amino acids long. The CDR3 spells CASRDSPTYEQYF. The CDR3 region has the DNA TGTGCCAGCCGGGACTCCCCTACTTACGAGCAGTACTTC.

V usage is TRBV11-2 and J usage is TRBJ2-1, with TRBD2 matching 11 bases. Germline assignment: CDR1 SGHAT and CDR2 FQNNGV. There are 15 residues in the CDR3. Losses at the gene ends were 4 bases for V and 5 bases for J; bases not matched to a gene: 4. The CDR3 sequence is CASSYTSGGNNEQFF. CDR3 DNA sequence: TGTGCCAGCAGCTACACTAGCGGGGGTAACAATGAGCAGTTCTTC. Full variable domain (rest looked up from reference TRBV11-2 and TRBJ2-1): EAGVAQSPRYKIIEKRQSVAFWCNPISGHATLYWYQQILGQGPKLLIQFQNNGVVDDSQLPKDRFSAERLKGVDSTLKIQPAKLEDSAVYLCASSYTSGGNNEQFFGPGTRLTVL.